The sequence of this T cell receptor beta chain was determined in a study of T cells in Graves' hyperthyroidism and ophthalmopathy. Study-wide results and limits: Blood also carried most thyroid clonotypes expanded above 0.001.

TCR beta CDR3 sequences were amplified from RNA transcripts. First-round RT-PCR with HTBI primers amplified the TCR CDR3 region. TCRdb itself ran the multiplex PCR reads through MiXCR, one entry per CDR3 protein. This sample has about 270,000 distinct CDR3 sequences, with approximately 23% found just once. The V gene's germline CDR1 is SGHTA and CDR2 FQGTGA. This CDR3 is 15 amino acids long. Deletions cut 2 bases from V and 4 bases from J, with 9 bases between. With regard to this clonotype: The antigen is undetermined.

This receptor was obtained from a woman aged 40 to 50 with Graves' ophthalmopathy. This rearrangement joins TRBV7-3 to TRBJ2-6, with D hard to call. The sequenced material came from blood. Written as DNA, the CDR3 is TGTGCCAGCAGCTTAGTAGCAGCCGGGGCCAACGTCCTGACTTTC. Its translation: CASSLVAAGANVLTF.